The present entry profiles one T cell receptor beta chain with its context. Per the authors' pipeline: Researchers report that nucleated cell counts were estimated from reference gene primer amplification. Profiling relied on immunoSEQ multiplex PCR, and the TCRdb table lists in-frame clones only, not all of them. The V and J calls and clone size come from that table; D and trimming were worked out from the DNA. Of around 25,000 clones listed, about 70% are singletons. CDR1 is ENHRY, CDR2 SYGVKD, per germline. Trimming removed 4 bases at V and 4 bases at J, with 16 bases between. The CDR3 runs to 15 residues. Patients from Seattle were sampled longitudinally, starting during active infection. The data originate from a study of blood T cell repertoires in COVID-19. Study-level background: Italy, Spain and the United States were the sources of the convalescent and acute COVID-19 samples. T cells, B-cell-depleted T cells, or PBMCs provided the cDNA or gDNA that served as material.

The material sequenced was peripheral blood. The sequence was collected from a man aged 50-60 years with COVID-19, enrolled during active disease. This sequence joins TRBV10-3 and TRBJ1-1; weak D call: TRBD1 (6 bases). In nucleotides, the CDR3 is TGTGCCATCAGTGGGCAGGCCAGGGGTCGCACTGAAGCTTTCTTT. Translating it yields CAISGQARGRTEAFF.